This T cell receptor (beta chain) originates from a study of brain metastases from non-small cell lung cancer. Some clones are missing from TCRdb's copy, which holds only in-frame ones; the method was immunoSEQ multiplex PCR. The sample yields 4,000 or so clones, roughly nine tenths seen once. Findings of the study overall: Metastases had sparse T cells but largely shared repertoires with primaries. Compared with primary tumors, brain metastases showed less T-cell infiltration. In 60% to 70% of brain metastases, T-cell clones were expanded compared with matched primary tumors.

This clone was seen a single time. The antigen remains unidentified. The CDR3 extends over 14 amino acids. Germline V lookup: CDR1 SGHTA, CDR2 FQGNSA. V lost 5 bases and J 4 bases, leaving 14 bases between the germline ends. The receptor comes from a donor at least 40 years old with non-small cell lung cancer. Sequenced sample: primary lung tumor tissue. This chain joins TRBV7-2 and TRBJ2-5, with D possibly TRBD2 on 5 matching bases. CDR3 in DNA: TGTACCAGCAGCGGTGGGTCCGGAGGAGAGACCCAGTACTTC. This sequence encodes CTSSGGSGGETQYF.